Reported below is one T cell receptor beta chain. Clones were read by immunoSEQ multiplex PCR, and TCRdb kept only the in-frame ones, dropping some. This sample yields 200,000 or so clones, of which over 80% are seen a single time; 6% to 7% belongs to the top ten. The data were taken from a study of blood T cell repertoires in COVID-19. On the study more broadly: Acute and convalescent COVID-19 specimens originated in the United States, Italy and Spain.

The germline V gene encodes CDR1 MGHRA and CDR2 YSYEKL. The CDR3 is 16 residues long. V was pared by 0 bases and J by 9 bases, with 8 bases of the junction left unmatched. The rearrangement links TRBV4-1 to TRBJ2-1; 10 bases map to TRBD2. The receptor's source is a woman aged 35 to 49 with acute or convalescent COVID-19. The material sequenced was peripheral blood. This chain's CDR3 is CASSQDTASGGGEQFF. Written as DNA, the CDR3 is TGCGCCAGCAGCCAAGATACTGCTAGCGGGGGCGGTGAGCAGTTCTTC.